Following are 27 T cell receptor beta chains from one sample sequenced in a study of beta chain features in type 1 diabetes. Reverse transcription of all isolated RNA meant that expressed TCRB transcripts were sequenced. Using immunoSEQ multiplex PCR, the repertoire was profiled, and TCRdb retains in-frame clones only, with some absent. The repertoire holds more than 150,000 clones, with approximately 9.9% as singletons. Sequencing was performed on central memory CD4+ T cells from blood. The receptor set was obtained from a woman under 30 in good health.

The rearrangement joins TRBV11-2 to TRBJ2-3; 9 bases agree with TRBD2. V lost 1 base, J lost 2 bases, and 4 bases stayed unmatched. The CDR3 contains 16 residues. Germline loops: CDR1 SGHAT, CDR2 FQNNGV. For the CDR3, the DNA is TGTGCCAGCAGCTTAGGAAGCGGGGGGTCCACAGATACGCAGTATTTT. Amino acids: CASSLGSGGSTDTQYF.

This chain uses TRBV11-1 with TRBJ2-1, with TRBD2 matching over 8 bases. This CDR3 contains 14 residues. V was pared by 5 bases and J by 9 bases, with 9 bases of the junction left unmatched. Germline-derived CDR1 and CDR2 are SGHAT and FQDESV (reference sequence). CDR3 sequence (DNA): TGTGCCAGCAGCCGTGGGCGGGGGGTAGGTGAGCAGTTCTTC. Protein product: CASSRGRGVGEQFF.

This chain connects TRBV2 to TRBJ2-7; D may be TRBD2 (5 bases). Trimming cost V 5 bases and J 6 bases, with 20 bases left between them. This CDR3 is 15 amino acids long. Germline-derived CDR1 and CDR2 are SNHLY and FYNNEI. CDR3 nucleotides: TGTGCCAGCAGTACGCACCCCGGGGATATTGGCGAGCAGTACTTC. Translating it yields CASSTHPGDIGEQYF.

This clone showed up many times. The J gene is TRBJ2-5, the V gene TRBV5-1; TRBD2 agrees at 12 bases. Germline lookup yields CDR1 SGHRS and CDR2 YFSETQ. The CDR3 covers 14 residues. V lost 6 bases, J lost 3 bases, and 3 bases stayed unmatched. CDR3 sequence (DNA): TGCGCCAGCACTAGCGGGGGGGCCGAAGAGACCCAGTACTTC. It encodes CASTSGGAEETQYF.

This clone turned up a few times. The chain couples TRBV10-3 to TRBJ2-5; 7 nucleotides agree with TRBD2. Germline CDR1 reads ENHRY; CDR2 reads SYGVKD. This CDR3 is 15 amino acids long. The J segment lost 9 bases and the V segment lost 3 bases, leaving 13 bases of the junction unmatched. The CDR3 is CAISDRGEAVEAQYF. The CDR3 coding sequence is TGTGCCATCAGTGACCGGGGGGAAGCGGTCGAGGCCCAGTACTTC.

The rearrangement joins TRBV2 to TRBJ2-7, with 7 bases lining up with TRBD1. CDR3 size: 14 residues. V trimming: 8 bases; J trimming: 5 bases; junction bases outside the gene matches: 12. The germline CDR1 and CDR2 sequences are SNHLY and FYNNEI. The CDR3, as DNA: TGTGCCAGCTCCCGCCGGGACAGCCCAAACGAGCAGTACTTC. This encodes CASSRRDSPNEQYF.

This clone was found a few times. The genes are TRBV7-8 and TRBJ2-2; TRBD1 might be the D (5 bases). Trimming shortened V by 5 bases and J by 4 bases, and 11 bases separated the two germline ends. CDR3 length equals 14 residues. Germline values: CDR1 SGHVS, CDR2 FQNEAQ. The DNA for the CDR3 is TGTGCCAGCAGCATAGGGGCTATCACCGGGGAGCTGTTTTTT. Protein: CASSIGAITGELFF.

The chain joins TRBV30 to TRBJ1-1; D not certain. With 1 base removed from V and 1 base from J, the gap between germline ends came to 7 bases. In germline, CDR1 is GTSNPN, CDR2 SVGIG (reference sequence). The CDR3 totals 13 residues. The CDR3 DNA is TGTGCCTGGAGTGGAGATCAGAACACTGAAGCTTTCTTT. As protein: CAWSGDQNTEAFF.

The rearrangement links TRBV30 to TRBJ2-3; 8 bases are shared with TRBD2. Trimming removed 2 bases from V and 6 bases from J; junction bases left unmatched: 7. The CDR3 has 14 amino acids. Germline V lookup: CDR1 GTSNPN, CDR2 SVGIG (reference sequence). In nucleotides, the CDR3 is TGTGCCTGGAGTATCCGAGCGGGAGAGGATACGCAGTATTTT. Translating it yields CAWSIRAGEDTQYF.

The genes are TRBV4-1 and TRBJ1-1, with TRBD1 matching 7 bases. Trimming took 3 bases from V and 4 from J; bases not matched to a gene: 8. The CDR3 is 15 residues long. Per germline, CDR1 MGHRA and CDR2 YSYEKL. CDR3 amino acids: CASSHQTGSSTEAFF. The CDR3, as DNA: TGCGCCAGCAGCCATCAGACAGGGTCGAGCACTGAAGCTTTCTTT.

The J gene is TRBJ2-3, the V gene TRBV5-1; tentatively, D is TRBD1 (6 bases). The CDR3 length is 14 residues. Germline V lookup: CDR1 SGHRS, CDR2 YFSETQ. Trimming took 7 bases from V and 5 from J, leaving 17 bases between them. In nucleotides, the CDR3 is TGCGCCAGCCATGAGGGGGAGCGCGGAGATACGCAGTATTTT. It codes for CASHEGERGDTQYF.

J is TRBJ2-7 and V is TRBV2, with D perhaps TRBD1 (6 bases). Germline CDR1 reads SNHLY; CDR2 reads FYNNEI. Trimming stripped 6 bases from V and 5 bases from J, with 17 bases between. There are 14 residues in the CDR3. The CDR3 here is CASRERQVGHEQYF. The CDR3 coding sequence is TGTGCCAGCAGAGAACGACAGGTTGGCCACGAGCAGTACTTC.

This clone was detected only a few times. The rearrangement uses TRBV5-4 and TRBJ2-1, with 7 positions matching TRBD1. The V gene end was trimmed by 3 bases and the J gene end by 5 bases; junction bases not matched to a gene: 5. This CDR3 comprises 14 residues. The germline V gene encodes CDR1 SGHNT and CDR2 YYREEE (reference sequence). The CDR3 sequence: CASSSTGKDNEQFF. Here the CDR3 DNA reads TGTGCCAGCAGCTCGACAGGGAAGGACAATGAGCAGTTCTTC. Variable domain in full (rest from reference TRBV5-4 and TRBJ2-1): ETGVTQSPTHLIKTRGQQVTLRCSSQSGHNTVSWYQQALGQGPQFIFQYYREEENGRGNFPPRFSGLQFPNYSSELNVNALELDDSALYLCASSSTGKDNEQFFGPGTRLTVL.

This sequence joins TRBV5-1 and TRBJ2-1; TRBD2 agrees at 7 bases. Trimming at V came to 4 bases and at J to 7 bases, leaving 11 bases not matched to a gene. Germline CDR1 and CDR2: SGHRS and YFSETQ. The CDR3 is 15 amino acids. CDR3 protein: CASSRTRPSLNEQFF. Written as DNA, the CDR3 is TGCGCCAGCAGCCGGACTAGACCCTCTCTAAATGAGCAGTTCTTC. The full variable domain, completed using reference TRBV5-1 and TRBJ2-1, is KAGVTQTPRYLIKTRGQQVTLSCSPISGHRSVSWYQQTPGQGLQFLFEYFSETQRNKGNFPGRFSGRQFSNSRSEMNVSTLELGDSALYLCASSRTRPSLNEQFFGPGTRLTVL.

The CDR3 coding sequence is TGTGCCAGCAGTGAAGTGGCCCCTAATCAGCCCCAGCATTTT. Translation gives CASSEVAPNQPQHF. The chain combines TRBV6-1 with TRBJ1-5; no definite D call. The CDR3 contains 14 residues. Germline lookup yields CDR1 MNHNS and CDR2 SASEGT. The ends were cut back, 1 base at V and 4 bases at J, with 8 bases in the middle.

The V and J genes are TRBV5-4 and TRBJ2-5; unclear D gene. Germline V gene lookup returns CDR1 SGHNT and CDR2 YYREEE (reference sequence). The V end was cut by 1 base, the J end by 2 bases, with 6 bases between. The CDR3 extends over 13 amino acids. The chain's CDR3 is CASSLLLQETQYF. CDR3 bases: TGTGCCAGCAGCTTGCTGTTACAAGAGACCCAGTACTTC.

The chain has TRBV2 and TRBJ2-7, with TRBD1 identical over 8 bases. CDR1 SNHLY and CDR2 FYNNEI come from the germline V gene. The CDR3 totals 14 residues. Trimming took 6 bases from V and 0 from J; bases not matched to a gene: 4. This CDR3 is CASSRDRFSYEQYF. CDR3 sequence (DNA): TGTGCCAGCAGCCGGGACAGGTTCTCCTACGAGCAGTACTTC.

The rearrangement joins TRBV28 to TRBJ2-1; D is possibly TRBD1 (6 bases). Trimming removed 8 bases at V and 3 bases at J, with 14 bases between. Germline V lookup: CDR1 MDHEN, CDR2 SYDVKM. The CDR3 runs to 14 residues. The CDR3 DNA sequence: TGTGCCAGCTCCCAAAGACAGGACTACAATGAGCAGTTCTTC. Translation: CASSQRQDYNEQFF.

V gene TRBV7-9 combines with J gene TRBJ1-2; 8 bases align to TRBD1. V lost 4 bases and J lost 0; bases outside the gene matches: 13. Germline CDR1 is SEHNR and CDR2 is FQNEAQ (reference sequence). CDR3 length equals 18 residues. CDR3: CASSWISRGRRSNYGYTF. CDR3 DNA: TGTGCCAGCAGCTGGATTAGCAGGGGGCGCCGCTCTAACTATGGCTACACCTTC.

This clone was counted a few times. The gene calls are TRBV19 and TRBJ2-1, with 7 nucleotides matching TRBD2. The CDR3 length is 16 residues. After removal of 5 bases from V and 0 bases from J, the junction contained 7 bases not matched to a gene. The germline V gene has CDR1 LNHDA and CDR2 SQIVND (reference sequence). CDR3 bases: TGTGCCAGTAGTTTCTCAGCGGGGTCCTCCTACAATGAGCAGTTCTTC. Its protein product is CASSFSAGSSYNEQFF.

The chain joins TRBV5-1 to TRBJ2-7; weak D call: TRBD2 (5 bases). Germline V gives CDR1 SGHRS, CDR2 YFSETQ. V dropped 5 bases and J dropped 1 base, with 13 bases sitting between them. The CDR3 sequence is 14 residues long. The CDR3 DNA reads as TGCGCCAGCAGAAGTGGCGGGCTTTCCTACGAGCAGTACTTC. Translated: CASRSGGLSYEQYF.

The rearrangement uses TRBV7-2 and TRBJ2-3, with D unresolved. The CDR3 sequence is 14 residues long. Trimming took off 7 bases at V and 2 bases at J, with 13 bases between the two ends. Germline CDR1 is SGHTA and CDR2 is FQGNSA. The CDR3 region is CASIPWAYTDTQYF. DNA for the CDR3: TGTGCCAGCATCCCCTGGGCTTACACAGATACGCAGTATTTT. The full variable domain, its missing parts supplied by reference TRBV7-2 and TRBJ2-3, is GAGVSQSPSNKVTEKGKDVELRCDPISGHTALYWYRQSLGQGLEFLIYFQGNSAPDKSGLPSDRFSAERTGGSVSTLTIQRTQQEDSAVYLCASIPWAYTDTQYFGPGTRLTVL.

Points on this clone: It may be a read error: a sequence one base away is much more abundant. The same CDR3 also results from other DNA sequences found in this sample. The chain links TRBV4-1 to TRBJ2-7; possible D gene TRBD1, 5 bases. Germline CDR1 and CDR2: MGHRA and YSYEKL. Deletions cut 0 bases from V and 5 bases from J, with 11 bases between. The CDR3 has 14 amino acids. CDR3: CASSQDRRGNEQYF. Here the CDR3 DNA reads TGCGCCAGCAGCCAAGATCGAAGGGGAAACGAGCAGTACTTC.

This clone showed up just a few times. The V gene is TRBV7-9, the J gene TRBJ2-5, with 7 bases matching TRBD2. CDR3 length equals 14 residues. With V trimmed by 3 bases and J by 4 bases, 5 bases remained unmatched. The germline CDR1 and CDR2 sequences are SEHNR and FQNEAQ (reference sequence). This CDR3 reads CASSLTGEGETQYF. The CDR3 DNA is TGTGCCAGCAGCTTGACGGGGGAGGGAGAGACCCAGTACTTC.

V gene TRBV11-3 combines with J gene TRBJ2-7; D perhaps matches TRBD2 (6 bases). CDR1 is SGHNT and CDR2 is YENEEA in the germline V gene. The CDR3 length is 14 residues. Trimming took off 5 bases at V and 4 bases at J, with 15 bases between the two ends. CDR3 amino acids: CASSLSYGGYEQYF. CDR3 in DNA: TGTGCCAGCAGCCTCTCCTACGGAGGGTACGAGCAGTACTTC. The full variable domain, rest sourced from reference TRBV11-3 and TRBJ2-7, is EAGVVQSPRYKIIEKKQPVAFWCNPISGHNTLYWYLQNLGQGPELLIRYENEEAVDDSQLPKDRFSAERLKGVDSTLKIQPAELGDSAVYLCASSLSYGGYEQYFGPGTRLTVT.

V and J are TRBV19 and TRBJ1-5; tentative D call: TRBD1 (6 bases). Germline CDR1 is LNHDA and CDR2 is SQIVND (reference sequence). Trimming cost V 7 bases and J 6 bases, with 13 bases left between them. CDR3 size: 13 residues. The CDR3 loop reads CASNNREGQPQHF. CDR3 sequence (DNA): TGTGCCAGTAATAACAGGGAGGGTCAGCCCCAGCATTTT.

The chain is built from TRBV7-2 and TRBJ2-5, with 10 nucleotides matching TRBD2. Trimming removed 4 bases from V and 3 bases from J; junction bases left unmatched: 5. The CDR3 is made up of 15 amino acids. Germline V gene lookup returns CDR1 SGHTA and CDR2 FQGNSA. CDR3 nucleotide sequence: TGTGCCAGCAGCTCGCAGAGCGGGGGGGAAGAGACCCAGTACTTC. Translating it yields CASSSQSGGEETQYF.